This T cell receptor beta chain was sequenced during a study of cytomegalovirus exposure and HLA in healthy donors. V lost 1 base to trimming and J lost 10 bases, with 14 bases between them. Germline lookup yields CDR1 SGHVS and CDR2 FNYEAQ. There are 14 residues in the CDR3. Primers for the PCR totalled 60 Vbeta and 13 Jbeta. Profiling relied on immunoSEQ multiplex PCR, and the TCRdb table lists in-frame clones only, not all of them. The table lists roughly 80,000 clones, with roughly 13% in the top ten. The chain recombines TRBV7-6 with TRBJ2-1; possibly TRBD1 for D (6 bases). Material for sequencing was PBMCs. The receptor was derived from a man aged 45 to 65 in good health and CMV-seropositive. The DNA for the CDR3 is TGTGCCAGCAGCTTAGTTCAGGGGAGCAGGGAGCAGTTCTTC. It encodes CASSLVQGSREQFF.